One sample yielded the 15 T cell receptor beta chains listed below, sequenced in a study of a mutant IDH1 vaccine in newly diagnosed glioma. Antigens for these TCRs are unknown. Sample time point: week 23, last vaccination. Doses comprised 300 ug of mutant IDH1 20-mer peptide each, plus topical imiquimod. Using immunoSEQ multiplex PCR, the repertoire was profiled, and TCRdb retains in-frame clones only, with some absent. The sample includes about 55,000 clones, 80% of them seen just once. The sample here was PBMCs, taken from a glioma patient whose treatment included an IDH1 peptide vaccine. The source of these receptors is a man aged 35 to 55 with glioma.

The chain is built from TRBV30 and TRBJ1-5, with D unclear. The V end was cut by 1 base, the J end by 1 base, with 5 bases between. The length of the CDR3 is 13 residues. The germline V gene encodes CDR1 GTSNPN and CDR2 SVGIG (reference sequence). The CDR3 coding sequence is TGTGCCTGGAGTGCTGGGAGCAATCAGCCCCAGCATTTT. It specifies CAWSAGSNQPQHF.

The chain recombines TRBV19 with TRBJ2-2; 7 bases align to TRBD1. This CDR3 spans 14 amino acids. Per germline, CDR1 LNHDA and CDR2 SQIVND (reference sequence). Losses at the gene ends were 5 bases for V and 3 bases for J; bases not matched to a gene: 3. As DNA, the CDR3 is TGTGCCAGTAGTTCCCAGGGGGACACCGGGGAGCTGTTTTTT. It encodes CASSSQGDTGELFF.

The CDR3 DNA is TGTGCCAGCTGTTCGGGGATCGGGGAGACCCAGTACTTC. It is translated as CASCSGIGETQYF. V usage is TRBV18 and J usage is TRBJ2-5; weak D call: TRBD2 (5 bases). Germline CDR1 reads KGHSH; CDR2 reads LQKENI. This CDR3 has 13 residues. The V end lost 7 bases, the J end lost 5 bases, and 14 bases lay between the germline ends.

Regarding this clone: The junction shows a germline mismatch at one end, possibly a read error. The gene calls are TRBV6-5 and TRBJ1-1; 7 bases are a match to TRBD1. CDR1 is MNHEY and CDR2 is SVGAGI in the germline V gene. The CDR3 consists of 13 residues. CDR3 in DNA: TGTGCCAGCGGACGGGACAGCTTCTTTGGCCTCGTCTTT. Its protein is CASGRDSFFGLVF.

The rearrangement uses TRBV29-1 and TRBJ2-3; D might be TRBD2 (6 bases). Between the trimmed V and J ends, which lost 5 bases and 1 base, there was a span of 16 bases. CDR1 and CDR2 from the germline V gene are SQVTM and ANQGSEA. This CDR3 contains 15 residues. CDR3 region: CSVLRTPGGTDTQYF. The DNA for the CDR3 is TGCAGCGTTCTAAGGACTCCGGGAGGCACAGATACGCAGTATTTT.

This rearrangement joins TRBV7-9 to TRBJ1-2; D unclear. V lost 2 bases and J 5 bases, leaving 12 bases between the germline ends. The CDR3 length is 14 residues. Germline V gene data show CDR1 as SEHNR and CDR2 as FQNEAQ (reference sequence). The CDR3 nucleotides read TGTGCCAGCAGCTTATGGGCGGCCACTTATGGCTACACCTTC. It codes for CASSLWAATYGYTF.

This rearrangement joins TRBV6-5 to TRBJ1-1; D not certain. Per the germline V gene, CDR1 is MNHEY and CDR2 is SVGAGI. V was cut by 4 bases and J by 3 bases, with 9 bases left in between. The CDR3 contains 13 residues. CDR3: CASSSFADTEAFF. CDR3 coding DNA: TGTGCCAGCAGTTCCTTCGCGGACACTGAAGCTTTCTTT.

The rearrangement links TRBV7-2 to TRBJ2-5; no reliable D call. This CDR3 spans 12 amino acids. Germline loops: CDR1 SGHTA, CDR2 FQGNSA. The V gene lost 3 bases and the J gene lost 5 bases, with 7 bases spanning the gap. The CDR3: CASSFRSETQYF. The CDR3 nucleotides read TGTGCCAGCAGCTTTCGGTCCGAGACCCAGTACTTC.

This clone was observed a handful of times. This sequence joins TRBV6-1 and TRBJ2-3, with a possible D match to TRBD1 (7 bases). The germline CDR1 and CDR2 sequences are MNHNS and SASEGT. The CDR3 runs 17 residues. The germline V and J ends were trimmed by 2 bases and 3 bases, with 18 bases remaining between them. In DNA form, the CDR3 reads TGTGCCAGCAGTGAAAGAGCCTCAGGGGGGACTACAGATACGCAGTATTTT. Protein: CASSERASGGTTDTQYF.

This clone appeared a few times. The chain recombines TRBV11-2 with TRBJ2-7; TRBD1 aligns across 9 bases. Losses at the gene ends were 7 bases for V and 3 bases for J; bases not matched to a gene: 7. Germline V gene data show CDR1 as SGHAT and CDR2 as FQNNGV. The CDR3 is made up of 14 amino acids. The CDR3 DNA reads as TGTGCCAGCACCGCCGGGACAGGGCACTACGAGCAGTACTTC. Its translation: CASTAGTGHYEQYF.

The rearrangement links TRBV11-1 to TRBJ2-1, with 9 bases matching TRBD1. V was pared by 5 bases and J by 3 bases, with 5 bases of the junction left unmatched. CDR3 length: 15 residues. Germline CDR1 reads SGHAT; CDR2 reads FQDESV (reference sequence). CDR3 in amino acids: CASSRQGGHYNEQFF. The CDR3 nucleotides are TGTGCCAGCAGCCGACAGGGGGGACACTACAATGAGCAGTTCTTC.

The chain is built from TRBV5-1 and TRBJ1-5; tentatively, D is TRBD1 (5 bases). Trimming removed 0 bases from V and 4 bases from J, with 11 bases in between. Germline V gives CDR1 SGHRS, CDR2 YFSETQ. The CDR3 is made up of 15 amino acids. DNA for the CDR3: TGCGCCAGCAGCTTGGACGGGGGAAGTAATCAGCCCCAGCATTTT. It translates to CASSLDGGSNQPQHF. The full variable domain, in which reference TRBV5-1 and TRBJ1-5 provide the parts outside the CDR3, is KAGVTQTPRYLIKTRGQQVTLSCSPISGHRSVSWYQQTPGQGLQFLFEYFSETQRNKGNFPGRFSGRQFSNSRSEMNVSTLELGDSALYLCASSLDGGSNQPQHFGDGTRLSIL.

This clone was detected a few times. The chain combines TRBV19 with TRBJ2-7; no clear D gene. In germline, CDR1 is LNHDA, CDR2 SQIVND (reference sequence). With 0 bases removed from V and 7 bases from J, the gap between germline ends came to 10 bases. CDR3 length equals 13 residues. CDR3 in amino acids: CASSIDTLREQYF. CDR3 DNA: TGTGCCAGTAGTATAGACACTCTTAGGGAGCAGTACTTC.

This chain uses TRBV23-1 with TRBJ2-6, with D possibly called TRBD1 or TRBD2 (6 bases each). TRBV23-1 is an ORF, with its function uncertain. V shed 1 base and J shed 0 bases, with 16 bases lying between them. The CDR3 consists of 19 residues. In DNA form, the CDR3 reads TGCGCCAGCAGTCAATTGTGGAGGGGGGCACCCTCTGGGGCCAACGTCCTGACTTTC. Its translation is CASSQLWRGAPSGANVLTF.

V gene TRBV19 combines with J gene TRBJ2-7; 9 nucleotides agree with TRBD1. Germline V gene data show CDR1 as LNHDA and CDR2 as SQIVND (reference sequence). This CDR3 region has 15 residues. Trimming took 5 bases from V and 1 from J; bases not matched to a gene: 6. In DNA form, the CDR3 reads TGTGCCAGTAGTCAATTGACAGGGGGTTCCTACGAGCAGTACTTC. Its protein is CASSQLTGGSYEQYF. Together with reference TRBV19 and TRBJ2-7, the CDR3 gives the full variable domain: DGGITQSPKYLFRKEGQNVTLSCEQNLNHDAMYWYRQDPGQGLRLIYYSQIVNDFQKGDIAEGYSVSREKKESFPLTVTSAQKNPTAFYLCASSQLTGGSYEQYFGPGTRLTVT.